This T cell receptor (beta chain) was recorded in a study of graft-versus-host responses after intestinal transplantation (dated by TCRdb to the early 2020s). Regarding the study in general: Recipients received multivisceral, liver-intestinal, or isolated intestinal transplants. Anti-thymocyte globulin induction was given to all recipients, followed by maintenance tacrolimus and steroids for two to four years. Bulk TCR-beta CDR3 sequencing was used to track graft-versus-host and host-versus-graft alloreactive T cell clones in the graft, circulation and bone marrow after intestinal transplantation. To identify alloreactive clones, pre-transplant mixed lymphocyte reaction products were sequenced and then compared with unstimulated pre-transplant donor and recipient T cells. The cohort enrolled some 24 intestinal transplant recipients, one of whom was a retransplant, and a few patients without pretransplant specimens were excluded. A peak of at least 4% donor T cells among recipient peripheral blood mononuclear cells was the definition used for donor T cell macrochimerism. Samples from a few later patients were sequenced in-house on an Illumina MiSeq with MiXCR processing rather than by the commercial service.

Taken with the paper, the label for time point translates to: cells obtained before transplantation from donor or recipient. CD3+CD4+ and CD3+CD8+ populations were FACS-sorted from unstimulated pre-transplant donor and recipient cells taken from spleen or lymph nodes. In regard to this clone: This receptor's antigen is unknown. No much larger clone is present one base from it, and per-base qualities are unavailable.

The germline V gene provides CDR1 SNHLY and CDR2 FYNNEI. For this chain, trimming is 3 bases at the V end and 8 bases at the J end, and the number of junction bases without a gene match is 10. Counted from cysteine to phenylalanine, this CDR3 has 16 amino acids. Left in the record is the CDR3 DNA by itself, 48 bases read in frame from the first base. Overall study outcomes, separate from this receptor: Conclusions were limited by the relatively low number and heterogeneity of intestinal transplant patients. Patients with donor T cell macrochimerism had high GvH to HvG T cell clonal ratios in their allografts. Early after transplant, peak levels of circulating GvH clones were found to be associated with declines in HvG clones. GvH clones were found in recipient bone marrow, and some of the GvH clones appeared earlier in ileal mucosa or blood, which is consistent with an intestinal mucosal origin.

The method was the immunoSEQ multiplex PCR assay. For most patients, genomic DNA was isolated using the Qiagen DNeasy Blood and Tissue Kit and was shipped frozen to Adaptive Biotechnologies for TCR sequencing. Adaptive Biotechnologies carried out high-throughput TCR-beta CDR3 sequencing of genomic DNA for most patients. The study's processing was this. TCR sequencing data for roughly 17 patients were retrieved from Adaptive's ImmunoSEQ software; a few other patients were processed with MiXCR and VDJtools. CD4 versus CD8 sorting errors were corrected by removing sequences found in both subsets at a frequency ratio below 5:1. Because the origin of CDR3 nucleotide sequences shared between donor and recipient could not be assigned, those sequences were removed. Alloreactive clones required at least 2-fold expansion over unstimulated cells and minimum CFSE-low frequency of 0.002% (template counts) or 0.001% (read counts). A clone was considered mappable if detected in the sequenced pre-transplant spleen, lymph node, or MLR CFSE-low populations of the donor or recipient. The cumulative frequency of alloreactive clones was calculated as a percentage of all sequences, weighted by copy number. TCRdb stores this immuneACCESS table with in-frame sequences only. Part of the clones is absent; in the studies checked, under half of the shortfall reflects unresolved V genes, and no reason is known for the rest. That table gives V, J and clone size, and the DNA gave D and trimming. The sample table contains 93,000 or so clones; only one count was recorded for 93% of them. The top ten clonotypes cover 1.2% of the sample.

The input for sequencing was unstimulated CD8+ T cells sorted from spleen or lymph node cells, taken before intestinal transplant. The chain is made from TRBV2 and TRBJ2-1, and TRBD1 matches 10 of the central bases. The receptor was isolated from a human donor who received an intestinal transplant. Here is the DNA: TGTGCCAGCAGTGAGGAGGGGACAGGGGTCTCGGATGAGCAGTTCTTC. This yields the protein CASSEEGTGVSDEQFF.